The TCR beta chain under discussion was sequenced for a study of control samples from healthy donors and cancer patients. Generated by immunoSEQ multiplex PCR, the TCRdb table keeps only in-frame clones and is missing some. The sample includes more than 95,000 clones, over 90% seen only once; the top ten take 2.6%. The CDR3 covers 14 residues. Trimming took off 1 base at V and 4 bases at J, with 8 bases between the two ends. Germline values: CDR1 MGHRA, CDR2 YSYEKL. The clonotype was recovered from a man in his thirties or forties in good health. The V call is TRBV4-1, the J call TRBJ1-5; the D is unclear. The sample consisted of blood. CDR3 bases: TGCGCCAGCAGCCAAGGGACGGGTAATCAGCCCCAGCATTTT. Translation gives CASSQGTGNQPQHF.